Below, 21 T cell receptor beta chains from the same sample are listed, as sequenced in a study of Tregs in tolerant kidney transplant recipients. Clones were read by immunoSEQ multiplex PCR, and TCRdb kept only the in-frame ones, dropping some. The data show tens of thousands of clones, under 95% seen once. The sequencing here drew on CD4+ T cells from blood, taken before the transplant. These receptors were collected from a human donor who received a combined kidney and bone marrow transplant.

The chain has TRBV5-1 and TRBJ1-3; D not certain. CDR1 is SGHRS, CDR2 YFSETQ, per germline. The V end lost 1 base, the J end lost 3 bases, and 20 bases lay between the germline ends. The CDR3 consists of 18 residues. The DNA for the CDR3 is TGCGCCAGCAGCTTGTATCCCCCCGGACTCCGATTTGGAAACACCATATATTTT. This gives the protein CASSLYPPGLRFGNTIYF. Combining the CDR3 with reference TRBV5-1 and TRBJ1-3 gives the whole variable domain KAGVTQTPRYLIKTRGQQVTLSCSPISGHRSVSWYQQTPGQGLQFLFEYFSETQRNKGNFPGRFSGRQFSNSRSEMNVSTLELGDSALYLCASSLYPPGLRFGNTIYFGEGSWLTVV.

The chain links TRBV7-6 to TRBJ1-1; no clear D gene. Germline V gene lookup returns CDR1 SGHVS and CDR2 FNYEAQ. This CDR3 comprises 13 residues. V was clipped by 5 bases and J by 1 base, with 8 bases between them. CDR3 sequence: CASSLNKNTEAFF. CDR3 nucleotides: TGTGCCAGCAGCCTCAACAAGAACACTGAAGCTTTCTTT.

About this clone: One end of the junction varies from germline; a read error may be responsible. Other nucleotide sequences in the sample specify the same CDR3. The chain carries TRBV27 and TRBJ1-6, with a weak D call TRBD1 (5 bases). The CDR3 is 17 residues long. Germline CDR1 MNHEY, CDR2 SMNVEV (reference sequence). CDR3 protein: CASSWNRLISYNSPLHF. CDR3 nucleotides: TGTGCCAGCAGTTGGAACAGGCTCATCTCCTATAATTCCCCCCTCCACTTT.

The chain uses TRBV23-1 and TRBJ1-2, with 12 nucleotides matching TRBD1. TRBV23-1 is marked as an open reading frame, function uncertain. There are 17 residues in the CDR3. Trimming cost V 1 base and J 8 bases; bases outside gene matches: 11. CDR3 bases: TGCGCCAGCAGTCAATTATGGGACAGGGGGCTGACGGGGGGCTACACCTTC. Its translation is CASSQLWDRGLTGGYTF.

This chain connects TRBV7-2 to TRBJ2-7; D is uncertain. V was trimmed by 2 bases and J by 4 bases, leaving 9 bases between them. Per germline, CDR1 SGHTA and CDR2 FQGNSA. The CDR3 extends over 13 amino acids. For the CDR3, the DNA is TGTGCCAGCAGCTTACCCCAACAGTACGAGCAGTACTTC. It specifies CASSLPQQYEQYF.

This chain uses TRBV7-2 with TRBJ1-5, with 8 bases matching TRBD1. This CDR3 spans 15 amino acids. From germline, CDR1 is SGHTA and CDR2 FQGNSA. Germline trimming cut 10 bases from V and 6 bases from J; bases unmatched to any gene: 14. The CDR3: CATQPRTGSSQPQHF. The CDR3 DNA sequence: TGTGCCACACAGCCCAGGACAGGGTCTAGTCAGCCCCAGCATTTT.

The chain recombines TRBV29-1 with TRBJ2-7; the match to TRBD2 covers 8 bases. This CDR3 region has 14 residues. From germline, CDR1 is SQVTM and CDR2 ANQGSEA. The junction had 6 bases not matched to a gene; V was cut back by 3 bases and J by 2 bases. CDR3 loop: CSVDFGRVPYEQYF. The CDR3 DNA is TGCAGCGTTGATTTCGGGAGGGTCCCCTACGAGCAGTACTTC.

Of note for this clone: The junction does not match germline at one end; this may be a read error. CDR3 sequence (DNA): TGTGCCAGCACTGAACACACCACTAATACATCACCCCCTAGAACGCAGTATTTT. It encodes CASTEHTTNTSPPRTQYF. The chain links TRBV2 to TRBJ2-3; D gene unclear. Per the germline V gene, CDR1 is SNHLY and CDR2 is FYNNEI. The CDR3 loop spans 18 amino acids.

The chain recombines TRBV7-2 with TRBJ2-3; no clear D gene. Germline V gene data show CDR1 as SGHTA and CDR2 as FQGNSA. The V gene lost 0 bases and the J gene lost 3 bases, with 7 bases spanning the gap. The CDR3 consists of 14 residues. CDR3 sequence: CASSLASETDTQYF. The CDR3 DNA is TGTGCCAGCAGCTTAGCATCGGAGACAGATACGCAGTATTTT.

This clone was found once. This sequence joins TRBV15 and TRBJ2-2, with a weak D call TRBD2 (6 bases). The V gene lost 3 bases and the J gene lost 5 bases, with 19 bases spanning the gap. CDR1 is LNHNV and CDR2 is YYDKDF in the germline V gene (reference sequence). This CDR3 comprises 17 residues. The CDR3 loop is CATSSPVGGVRTGELFF. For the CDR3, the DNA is TGTGCCACCAGCAGTCCGGTGGGGGGAGTACGTACCGGGGAGCTGTTTTTT.

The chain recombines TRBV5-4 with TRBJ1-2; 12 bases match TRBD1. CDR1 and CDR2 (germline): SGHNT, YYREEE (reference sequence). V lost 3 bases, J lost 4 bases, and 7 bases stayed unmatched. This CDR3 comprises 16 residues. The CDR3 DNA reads TGTGCCAGCAGCTGGACCGGGACAGGGGGCGGCTATGGCTACACCTTC. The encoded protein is CASSWTGTGGGYGYTF. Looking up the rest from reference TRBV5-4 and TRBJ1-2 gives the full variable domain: ETGVTQSPTHLIKTRGQQVTLRCSSQSGHNTVSWYQQALGQGPQFIFQYYREEENGRGNFPPRFSGLQFPNYSSELNVNALELDDSALYLCASSWTGTGGGYGYTFGSGTRLTVV.

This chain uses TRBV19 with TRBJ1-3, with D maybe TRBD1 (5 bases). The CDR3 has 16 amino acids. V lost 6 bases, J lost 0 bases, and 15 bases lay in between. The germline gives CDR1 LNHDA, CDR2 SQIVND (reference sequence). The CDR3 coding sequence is TGTGCCAGTAGGAAAACAGGTCTCCCCTCTGGAAACACCATATATTTT. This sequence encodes CASRKTGLPSGNTIYF. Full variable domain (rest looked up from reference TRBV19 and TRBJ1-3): DGGITQSPKYLFRKEGQNVTLSCEQNLNHDAMYWYRQDPGQGLRLIYYSQIVNDFQKGDIAEGYSVSREKKESFPLTVTSAQKNPTAFYLCASRKTGLPSGNTIYFGEGSWLTVV.

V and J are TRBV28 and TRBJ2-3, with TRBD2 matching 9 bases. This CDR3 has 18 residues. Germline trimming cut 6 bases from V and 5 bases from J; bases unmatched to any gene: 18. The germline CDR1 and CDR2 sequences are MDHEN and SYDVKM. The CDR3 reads CASSPLRKRGAGGDTQYF. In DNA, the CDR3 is TGTGCCAGCAGCCCCCTAAGAAAGCGGGGGGCGGGAGGAGATACGCAGTATTTT.

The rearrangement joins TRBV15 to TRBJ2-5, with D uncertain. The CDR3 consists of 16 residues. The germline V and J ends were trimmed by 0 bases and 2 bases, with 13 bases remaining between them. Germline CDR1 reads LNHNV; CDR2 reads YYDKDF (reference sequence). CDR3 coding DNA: TGTGCCACCAGCAGAGATCGGTCCTTTAAGCAAGAGACCCAGTACTTC. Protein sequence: CATSRDRSFKQETQYF.

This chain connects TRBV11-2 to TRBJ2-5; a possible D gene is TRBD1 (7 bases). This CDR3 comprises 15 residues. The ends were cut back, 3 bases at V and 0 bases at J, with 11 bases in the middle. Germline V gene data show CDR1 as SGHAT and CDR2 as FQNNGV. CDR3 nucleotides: TGTGCCAGCAGCTTCAGGGGGAGGTACCAAGAGACCCAGTACTTC. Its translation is CASSFRGRYQETQYF.

This CDR3 is CASSPLAGGPNEQFF. The CDR3 DNA reads as TGCGCCAGCAGCCCCTTAGCGGGAGGGCCGAATGAGCAGTTCTTC. J is TRBJ2-1 and V is TRBV5-1; TRBD2 agrees at 11 bases. The CDR3 runs to 15 residues. Trimming removed 4 bases from V and 7 bases from J; junction bases left unmatched: 7. Germline assignment: CDR1 SGHRS and CDR2 YFSETQ.

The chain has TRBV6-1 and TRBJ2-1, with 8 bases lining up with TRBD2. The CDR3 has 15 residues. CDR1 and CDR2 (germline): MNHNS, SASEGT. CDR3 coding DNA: TGTGCACTACGTAGCGGGGTTGTCCGGTACAATGAGCAGTTCTTC. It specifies CALRSGVVRYNEQFF.

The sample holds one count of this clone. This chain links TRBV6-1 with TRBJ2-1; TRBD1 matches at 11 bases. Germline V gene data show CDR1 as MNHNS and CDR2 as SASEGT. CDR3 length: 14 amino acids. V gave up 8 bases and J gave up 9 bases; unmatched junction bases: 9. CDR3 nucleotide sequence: TGTGCCAGCTTTGGACAGGGGGCCAACGGTGAGCAGTTCTTC. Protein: CASFGQGANGEQFF.

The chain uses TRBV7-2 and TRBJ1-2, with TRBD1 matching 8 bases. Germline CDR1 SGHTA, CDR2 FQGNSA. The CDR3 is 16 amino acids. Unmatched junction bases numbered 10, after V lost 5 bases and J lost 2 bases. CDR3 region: CASSPSSGQVNYGYTF. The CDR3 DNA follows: TGTGCCAGCAGCCCTAGTTCGGGACAGGTAAACTATGGCTACACCTTC. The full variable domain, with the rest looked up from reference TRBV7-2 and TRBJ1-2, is GAGVSQSPSNKVTEKGKDVELRCDPISGHTALYWYRQSLGQGLEFLIYFQGNSAPDKSGLPSDRFSAERTGGSVSTLTIQRTQQEDSAVYLCASSPSSGQVNYGYTFGSGTRLTVV.

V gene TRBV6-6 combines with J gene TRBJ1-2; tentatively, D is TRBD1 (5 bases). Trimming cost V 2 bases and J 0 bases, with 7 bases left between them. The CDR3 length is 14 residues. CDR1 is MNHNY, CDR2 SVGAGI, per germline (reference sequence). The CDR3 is CASSYDRANYGYTF. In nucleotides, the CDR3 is TGTGCCAGCAGTTACGACAGAGCTAACTATGGCTACACCTTC.

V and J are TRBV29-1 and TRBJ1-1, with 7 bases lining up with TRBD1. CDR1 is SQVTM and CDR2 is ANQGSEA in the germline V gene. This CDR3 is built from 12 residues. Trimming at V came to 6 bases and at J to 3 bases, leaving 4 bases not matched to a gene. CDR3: CSVNRGYTEAFF. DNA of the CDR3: TGCAGCGTAAACAGGGGCTACACTGAAGCTTTCTTT. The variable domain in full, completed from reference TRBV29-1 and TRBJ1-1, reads SAVISQKPSRDICQRGTSLTIQCQVDSQVTMMFWYRQQPGQSLTLIATANQGSEATYESGFVIDKFPISRPNLTFSTLTVSNMSPEDSSIYLCSVNRGYTEAFFGQGTRLTVV.